One and the same sample provided the 7 T cell receptor beta chains below, sequenced in a study of blood T cell repertoires in COVID-19. Here immunoSEQ multiplex PCR was the method, and the copy in TCRdb shows in-frame clones only, minus some. The table includes about 400,000 clones, around 89% detected once. Sequenced input: PBMCs or T cells enriched from blood (not recorded which). These receptors were collected from a woman in her twenties or thirties with acute COVID-19.

As concerns this clone: The same CDR3 arises from other DNA sequences in this sample as well. The chain combines TRBV15 with TRBJ1-4, with 7 bases aligning to TRBD1. V trimming: 0 bases; J trimming: 8 bases; junction bases outside the gene matches: 6. This CDR3 spans 15 amino acids. Germline V gene sequence: CDR1 LNHNV, CDR2 YYDKDF (reference sequence). Here the CDR3 DNA reads TGTGCCACCAGCAGAGATCGGACAGGAGGAGAAAAACTGTTTTTT. It codes for CATSRDRTGGEKLFF.

This clone was seen a single time. The chain is built from TRBV27 and TRBJ1-1, with D perhaps TRBD1 (6 bases). Germline V gives CDR1 MNHEY, CDR2 SMNVEV (reference sequence). The CDR3 runs to 15 residues. Deletions cut 7 bases from V and 4 bases from J, with 19 bases between. This CDR3 is CASTPQGSRITEAFF. DNA for the CDR3: TGTGCCAGCACCCCCCAGGGGAGCCGGATCACTGAAGCTTTCTTT.

The chain has TRBV4-1 and TRBJ2-2; 9 bases agree with TRBD2. The CDR3 length is 17 residues. The trim removed 1 base at V and 4 bases at J, leaving 7 bases unmatched. From germline, CDR1 is MGHRA and CDR2 YSYEKL. The CDR3 loop is CASSQVGGGAGTGELFF. The CDR3 DNA reads TGCGCCAGCAGCCAAGTTGGCGGGGGGGCGGGCACCGGGGAGCTGTTTTTT.

The CDR3 nucleotides are TGTGCCAGCGGACCTAACCGGGACAGTGAAGCTTTCTTT. This sequence encodes CASGPNRDSEAFF. This sequence joins TRBV2 and TRBJ1-1, with TRBD1 matching over 7 bases. CDR3 size: 13 residues. The germline V gene has CDR1 SNHLY and CDR2 FYNNEI. Losses at the gene ends were 8 bases for V and 7 bases for J; bases not matched to a gene: 10.

This sequence joins TRBV19 and TRBJ2-1; 14 bases map to TRBD2. The V gene end was trimmed by 10 bases and the J gene end by 11 bases; junction bases not matched to a gene: 19. The CDR3 is made up of 17 amino acids. CDR1 LNHDA and CDR2 SQIVND come from the germline V gene (reference sequence). The CDR3 protein is CATSPFARLAGGVKQFF. CDR3 nucleotide sequence: TGTGCCACCTCCCCATTTGCGCGACTAGCGGGGGGGGTAAAGCAGTTCTTC. The whole variable domain, remainder taken from reference TRBV19 and TRBJ2-1, is DGGITQSPKYLFRKEGQNVTLSCEQNLNHDAMYWYRQDPGQGLRLIYYSQIVNDFQKGDIAEGYSVSREKKESFPLTVTSAQKNPTAFYLCATSPFARLAGGVKQFFGPGTRLTVL.

This rearrangement joins TRBV5-1 to TRBJ1-1, with no clear D. CDR3 length equals 13 residues. Per germline, CDR1 SGHRS and CDR2 YFSETQ. Trimming pared 4 bases from V and 7 bases from J, leaving 14 bases between. In nucleotides, the CDR3 is TGCGCCAGCAGCCTTACCCCGACTAGTGAAGCTTTCTTT. Encoded protein: CASSLTPTSEAFF.

The V gene is TRBV11-3, the J gene TRBJ1-1; 8 bases map to TRBD1. The CDR3 contains 13 residues. Germline CDR1 and CDR2: SGHNT and YENEEA. The V segment lost 4 bases and the J segment 10 bases; nucleotides outside the gene matches: 8. CDR3 loop: CASSSDRGGVAFF. The CDR3 DNA follows: TGTGCCAGCAGCTCCGACAGGGGAGGAGTAGCTTTCTTT.